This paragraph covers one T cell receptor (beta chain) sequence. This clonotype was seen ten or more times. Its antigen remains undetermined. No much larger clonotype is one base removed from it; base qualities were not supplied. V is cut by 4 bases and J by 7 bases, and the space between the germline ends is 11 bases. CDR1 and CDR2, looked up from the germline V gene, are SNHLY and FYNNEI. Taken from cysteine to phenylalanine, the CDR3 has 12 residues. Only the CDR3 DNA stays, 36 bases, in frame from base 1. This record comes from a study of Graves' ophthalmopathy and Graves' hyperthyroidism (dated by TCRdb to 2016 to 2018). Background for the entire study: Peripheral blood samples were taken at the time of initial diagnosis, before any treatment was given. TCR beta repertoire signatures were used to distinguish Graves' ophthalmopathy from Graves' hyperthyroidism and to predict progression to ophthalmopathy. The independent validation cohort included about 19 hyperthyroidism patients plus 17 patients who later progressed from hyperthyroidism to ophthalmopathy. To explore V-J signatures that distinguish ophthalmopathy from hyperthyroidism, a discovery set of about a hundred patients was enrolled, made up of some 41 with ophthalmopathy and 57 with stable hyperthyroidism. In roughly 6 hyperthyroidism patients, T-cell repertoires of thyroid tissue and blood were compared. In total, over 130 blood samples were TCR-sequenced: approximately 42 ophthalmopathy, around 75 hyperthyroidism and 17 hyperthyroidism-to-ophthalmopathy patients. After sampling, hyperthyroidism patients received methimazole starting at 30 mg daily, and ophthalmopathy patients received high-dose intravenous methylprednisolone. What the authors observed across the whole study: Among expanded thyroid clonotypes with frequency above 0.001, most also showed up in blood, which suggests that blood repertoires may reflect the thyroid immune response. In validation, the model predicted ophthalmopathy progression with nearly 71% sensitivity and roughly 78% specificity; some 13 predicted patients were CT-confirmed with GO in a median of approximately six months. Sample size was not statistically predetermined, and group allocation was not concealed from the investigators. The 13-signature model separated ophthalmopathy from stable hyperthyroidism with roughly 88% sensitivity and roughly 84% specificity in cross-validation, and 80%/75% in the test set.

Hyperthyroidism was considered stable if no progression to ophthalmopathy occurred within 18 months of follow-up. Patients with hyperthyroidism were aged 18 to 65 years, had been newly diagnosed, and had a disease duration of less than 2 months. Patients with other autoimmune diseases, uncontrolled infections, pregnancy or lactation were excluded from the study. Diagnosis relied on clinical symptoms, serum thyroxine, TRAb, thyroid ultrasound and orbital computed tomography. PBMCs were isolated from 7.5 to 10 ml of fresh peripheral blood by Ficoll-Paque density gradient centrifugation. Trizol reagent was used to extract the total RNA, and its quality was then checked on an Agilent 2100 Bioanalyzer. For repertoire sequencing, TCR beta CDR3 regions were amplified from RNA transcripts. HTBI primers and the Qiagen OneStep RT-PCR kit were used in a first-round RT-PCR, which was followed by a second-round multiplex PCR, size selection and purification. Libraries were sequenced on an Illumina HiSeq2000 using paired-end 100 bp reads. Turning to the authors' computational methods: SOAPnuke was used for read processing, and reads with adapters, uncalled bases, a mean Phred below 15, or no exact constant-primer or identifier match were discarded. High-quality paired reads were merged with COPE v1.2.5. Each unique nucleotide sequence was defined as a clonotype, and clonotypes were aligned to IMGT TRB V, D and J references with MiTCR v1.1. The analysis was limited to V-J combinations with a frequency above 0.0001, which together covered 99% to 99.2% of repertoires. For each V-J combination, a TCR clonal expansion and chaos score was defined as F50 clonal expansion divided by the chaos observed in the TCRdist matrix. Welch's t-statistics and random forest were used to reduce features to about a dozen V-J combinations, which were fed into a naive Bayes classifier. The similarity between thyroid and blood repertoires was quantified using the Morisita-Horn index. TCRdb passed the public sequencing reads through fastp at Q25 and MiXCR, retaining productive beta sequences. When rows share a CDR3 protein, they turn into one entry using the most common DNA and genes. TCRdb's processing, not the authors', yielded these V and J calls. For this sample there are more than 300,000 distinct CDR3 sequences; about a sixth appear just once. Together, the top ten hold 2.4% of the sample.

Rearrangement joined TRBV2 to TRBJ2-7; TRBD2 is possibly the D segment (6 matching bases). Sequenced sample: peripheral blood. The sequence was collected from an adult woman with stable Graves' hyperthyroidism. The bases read TGTGCCAGCAGTGGGGACTGGGAAGAGCAGTACTTC. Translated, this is CASSGDWEEQYF.